A selection of T cell receptor beta chains follows, all from one sample in a study of T cell clonotyping in hematopoietic cell transplantation. The assay was immunoSEQ multiplex PCR, and TCRdb's table has in-frame clones only and misses some. The table lists about 27,000 clones, approximately 94% of them singletons. The sequenced material came from peripheral blood mononuclear cells. These receptors came from a man aged 50-60 years in good health. Some clones in this sample may be carry-over from other donors' samples. CDR3s include the opening cysteine and the closing phenylalanine or tryptophan. D genes are given only for firm matches. Expanded clones get a size class; other rows say once, few or many, or leave the size out.

d_gene: TRBD1
abundance: -
v_gene: TRBV7-8
j_gene: TRBJ1-5
CDR3aa: CASSFGSNPGQGSFQPQHF
CDR3nt: TGTGCCAGCAGCTTTGGTTCTAACCCGGGACAGGGTTCTTTTCAGCCCCAGCATTTT

d_gene: -
abundance: -
v_gene: TRBV14
j_gene: TRBJ2-7
CDR3aa: CASSQGGAGTPYEQYF
CDR3nt: TGTGCCAGCAGCCAAGGAGGGGCAGGTACCCCCTACGAGCAGTACTTC

d_gene: -
abundance: -
v_gene: TRBV5-6
j_gene: TRBJ1-2
CDR3aa: CASSPDGPTAGYTF
CDR3nt: TGTGCCAGCAGCCCGGACGGACCGACGGCGGGCTACACCTTC

d_gene: -
abundance: once
v_gene: TRBV19
j_gene: TRBJ1-5
CDR3aa: CASRTLDGVEKHF
CDR3nt: TGTGCCAGTCGAACCCTCGACGGAGTTGAGAAGCATTTT

d_gene: -
abundance: -
v_gene: TRBV2
j_gene: TRBJ1-3
CDR3aa: CASSGDRTFSGNTIYF
CDR3nt: TGTGCCAGCAGTGGTGACAGGACCTTCTCTGGAAACACCATATATTTT

d_gene: -
abundance: -
v_gene: TRBV6-5
j_gene: TRBJ1-1
CDR3aa: CASSYIEGTEAFF
CDR3nt: TGTGCCAGCAGTTACATTGAGGGTACTGAAGCTTTCTTT

d_gene: TRBD1
abundance: -
v_gene: TRBV7-2
j_gene: TRBJ1-1
CDR3aa: CASSLGRGQNTEAFF
CDR3nt: TGTGCCAGCAGCTTAGGGAGGGGGCAGAACACTGAAGCTTTCTTT

d_gene: -
abundance: -
v_gene: TRBV30
j_gene: TRBJ2-7
CDR3aa: CAWSAGTYEQYF
CDR3nt: TGTGCCTGGAGTGCCGGGACCTACGAGCAGTACTTC

d_gene: -
abundance: -
v_gene: TRBV9
j_gene: TRBJ2-1
CDR3aa: CASSVERSSYNEQFF
CDR3nt: TGTGCCAGCAGCGTAGAAAGGAGCTCCTACAATGAGCAGTTCTTC

d_gene: TRBD2
abundance: few
v_gene: TRBV6-1
j_gene: TRBJ2-3
CDR3aa: CASSETSGGADTQYF
CDR3nt: TGTGCCAGCAGTGAAACTAGCGGGGGGGCAGATACGCAGTATTTT

d_gene: -
abundance: -
v_gene: TRBV9
j_gene: TRBJ1-6
CDR3aa: CASSDRPVNSPLHF
CDR3nt: TGTGCCAGCAGCGATAGACCCGTAAATTCACCCCTCCACTTT

d_gene: -
abundance: -
v_gene: TRBV5-4
j_gene: TRBJ1-2
CDR3aa: CASSTGPQRYSYGYTF
CDR3nt: TGTGCCAGCAGCACCGGGCCCCAGCGCTACTCCTATGGCTACACCTTC

d_gene: -
abundance: -
v_gene: TRBV19
j_gene: TRBJ1-2
CDR3aa: CASSGEGFPGGGYTF
CDR3nt: TGTGCCAGTAGTGGCGAGGGATTTCCCGGCGGTGGCTACACCTTC

d_gene: -
abundance: -
v_gene: TRBV7-9
j_gene: TRBJ1-1
CDR3aa: CASSTTPQLEAFF
CDR3nt: TGTGCCAGCAGCACGACCCCTCAACTTGAAGCTTTCTTT

d_gene: TRBD1
abundance: -
v_gene: TRBV19
j_gene: TRBJ1-2
CDR3aa: CASSTTQGDLYGYTF
CDR3nt: TGTGCCAGTAGTACTACGCAGGGGGACCTCTATGGCTACACCTTC

d_gene: TRBD1
abundance: -
v_gene: TRBV6-1
j_gene: TRBJ1-2
CDR3aa: CASSITGGPYGYTF
CDR3nt: TGTGCCAGCAGCATTACAGGGGGCCCTTATGGCTACACCTTC

d_gene: -
abundance: -
v_gene: TRBV2
j_gene: TRBJ2-2
CDR3aa: CASSESRGSLTGELFF
CDR3nt: TGTGCCAGCAGTGAAAGTCGGGGGAGTCTCACCGGGGAGCTGTTTTTT

d_gene: TRBD2
abundance: -
v_gene: TRBV19
j_gene: TRBJ2-1
CDR3aa: CASSIVSGGSPNEQFF
CDR3nt: TGTGCCAGTAGTATAGTTAGCGGGGGGTCTCCGAATGAGCAGTTCTTC

d_gene: -
abundance: -
v_gene: TRBV5-8
j_gene: TRBJ2-7
CDR3aa: CASGLPGTRSYEQYF
CDR3nt: TGTGCCAGCGGCCTCCCCGGGACGCGCTCCTACGAGCAGTATTTC

d_gene: -
abundance: -
v_gene: TRBV7-2
j_gene: TRBJ1-1
CDR3aa: CASSLEKQGREAFF
CDR3nt: TGTGCCAGCAGCTTAGAGAAACAAGGGAGGGAAGCTTTCTTT

d_gene: TRBD1
abundance: -
v_gene: TRBV7-9
j_gene: TRBJ2-7
CDR3aa: CASSPGGQGDHEQYF
CDR3nt: TGTGCCAGCAGCCCGGGGGGACAGGGTGACCACGAGCAGTACTTC

d_gene: -
abundance: -
v_gene: TRBV19
j_gene: TRBJ1-4
CDR3aa: CASSPQGPNEKLFF
CDR3nt: TGTGCCAGTAGTCCGCAGGGGCCTAATGAAAAACTGTTTTTT

d_gene: TRBD2
abundance: -
v_gene: TRBV7-2
j_gene: TRBJ2-7
CDR3aa: CASSPRSLGGDYEQYF
CDR3nt: TGTGCCAGCAGCCCCCGGTCGTTGGGGGGGGACTACGAGCAGTACTTC

d_gene: -
abundance: once
v_gene: TRBV25-1
j_gene: TRBJ2-7
CDR3aa: CASSQGRVYEQYF
CDR3nt: TGTGCCAGCAGTCAGGGCCGGGTCTACGAGCAGTACTTC

d_gene: -
abundance: once
v_gene: TRBV9
j_gene: TRBJ1-3
CDR3aa: CASSTSGSSGNTIYF
CDR3nt: TGTGCCAGCAGCACCAGTGGCAGCTCTGGAAACACCATATATTTT

d_gene: TRBD1
abundance: -
v_gene: TRBV7-9
j_gene: TRBJ1-1
CDR3aa: CASEWTGFQASEAFF
CDR3nt: TGTGCCAGCGAATGGACAGGGTTCCAGGCCAGTGAAGCTTTCTTT

d_gene: -
abundance: once
v_gene: TRBV29-1
j_gene: TRBJ2-3
CDR3aa: CSLAQGVTDTQYF
CDR3nt: TGCAGCCTTGCCCAGGGAGTCACAGATACGCAGTATTTT

d_gene: TRBD2
abundance: -
v_gene: TRBV2
j_gene: TRBJ2-5
CDR3aa: CASSWDLAGEETQYF
CDR3nt: TGTGCCAGCAGTTGGGACTTGGCGGGGGAGGAGACCCAGTACTTC

d_gene: -
abundance: -
v_gene: TRBV5-1
j_gene: TRBJ1-6
CDR3aa: CASSLVGRPSSYNSPLHF
CDR3nt: TGCGCCAGCAGCTTGGTGGGCAGACCGAGCTCCTATAATTCACCCCTCCACTTT

d_gene: TRBD1
abundance: -
v_gene: TRBV19
j_gene: TRBJ1-5
CDR3aa: CASSMARTGRGDQPQHF
CDR3nt: TGTGCCAGTAGTATGGCGAGGACAGGGCGAGGGGATCAGCCCCAGCATTTT

d_gene: -
abundance: -
v_gene: TRBV7-2
j_gene: TRBJ2-7
CDR3aa: CASSRFTYEQYF
CDR3nt: TGTGCCAGCAGCCGATTTACCTACGAGCAGTACTTC

d_gene: -
abundance: -
v_gene: TRBV11-2
j_gene: TRBJ2-1
CDR3aa: CASSQRLGTEQFF
CDR3nt: TGTGCCAGCAGTCAACGGCTCGGGACTGAGCAGTTCTTC

d_gene: TRBD2
abundance: -
v_gene: TRBV7-2
j_gene: TRBJ2-7
CDR3aa: CASSLPGGLTYEQYF
CDR3nt: TGTGCCAGCAGCTTACCGGGGGGGCTTACCTACGAGCAGTACTTC

d_gene: -
abundance: -
v_gene: TRBV28
j_gene: TRBJ1-4
CDR3aa: CASSPAGPGDGKLFF
CDR3nt: TGTGCCAGCAGTCCGGCCGGGCCGGGTGACGGAAAACTGTTTTTT

d_gene: TRBD2
abundance: -
v_gene: TRBV11-2
j_gene: TRBJ2-3
CDR3aa: CASSFWGRGGTDTQYF
CDR3nt: TGTGCCAGCAGCTTTTGGGGACGGGGGGGGACAGATACGCAGTATTTT

d_gene: -
abundance: -
v_gene: TRBV15
j_gene: TRBJ1-5
CDR3aa: CATSRDLGKGSQPQHF
CDR3nt: TGTGCCACCAGCAGGGATTTGGGGAAAGGATCTCAGCCCCAGCATTTT

d_gene: TRBD2
abundance: -
v_gene: TRBV9
j_gene: TRBJ2-5
CDR3aa: CASSEGPSGGPQETQYF
CDR3nt: TGTGCCAGCAGCGAGGGGCCCAGCGGGGGGCCCCAAGAGACCCAGTACTTC

d_gene: -
abundance: once
v_gene: TRBV6-1
j_gene: TRBJ1-1
CDR3aa: CASSIQGMNTEAFF
CDR3nt: TGTGCCAGCAGTATTCAGGGTATGAACACTGAAGCTTTCTTT

d_gene: -
abundance: -
v_gene: TRBV7-2
j_gene: TRBJ2-5
CDR3aa: CASSPRPGARKETQYF
CDR3nt: TGTGCCAGCAGCCCTAGGCCGGGGGCGCGGAAGGAGACCCAGTACTTC

d_gene: TRBD1
abundance: -
v_gene: TRBV19
j_gene: TRBJ2-3
CDR3aa: CASSIEGTGGFQDTQYF
CDR3nt: TGTGCCAGTAGTATAGAGGGGACAGGGGGTTTCCAAGATACGCAGTATTTT

d_gene: TRBD1
abundance: -
v_gene: TRBV27
j_gene: TRBJ2-5
CDR3aa: CASSTRQGGAETQYF
CDR3nt: TGTGCCAGCAGTACCAGACAGGGTGGCGCAGAGACCCAGTACTTC

d_gene: -
abundance: -
v_gene: TRBV27
j_gene: TRBJ2-7
CDR3aa: CARGAHEQYF
CDR3nt: TGTGCCAGAGGGGCACACGAGCAGTACTTC

d_gene: TRBD1
abundance: -
v_gene: TRBV29-1
j_gene: TRBJ2-1
CDR3aa: CSVEDLDRADNEQFF
CDR3nt: TGCAGCGTTGAAGATTTGGACAGGGCAGACAATGAGCAGTTCTTC

d_gene: -
abundance: -
v_gene: TRBV11-3
j_gene: TRBJ2-1
CDR3aa: CASSLDLGGSYNEQFF
CDR3nt: TGTGCCAGCAGCTTAGATTTGGGGGGCTCCTACAATGAGCAGTTCTTC

d_gene: TRBD1
abundance: -
v_gene: TRBV30
j_gene: TRBJ2-7
CDR3aa: CAWSVDRGQYEQYF
CDR3nt: TGTGCCTGGAGTGTAGACAGGGGGCAATACGAGCAGTACTTC

d_gene: -
abundance: -
v_gene: TRBV30
j_gene: TRBJ1-3
CDR3aa: CAWSYHSSGNTIYF
CDR3nt: TGTGCCTGGAGTTACCACTCCTCTGGAAACACCATATATTTT

d_gene: -
abundance: -
v_gene: TRBV11-3
j_gene: TRBJ2-2
CDR3aa: CASSFPNSPTGELFF
CDR3nt: TGTGCCAGCAGCTTTCCGAATAGCCCCACCGGGGAGCTGTTTTTT

d_gene: -
abundance: -
v_gene: TRBV9
j_gene: TRBJ1-2
CDR3aa: CASSDSGAGGYTF
CDR3nt: TGTGCCAGCAGCGACTCAGGGGCGGGAGGCTACACCTTC

d_gene: TRBD1
abundance: -
v_gene: TRBV5-1
j_gene: TRBJ1-2
CDR3aa: CASSLGTSESGGGYTF
CDR3nt: TGCGCCAGCAGCTTGGGGACATCGGAATCAGGGGGTGGCTACACCTTC

d_gene: -
abundance: -
v_gene: TRBV6-5
j_gene: TRBJ1-2
CDR3aa: CASSYSPRGNYGYTF
CDR3nt: TGTGCCAGCAGTTACTCGCCCAGGGGCAACTATGGCTACACCTTC

d_gene: TRBD2
abundance: -
v_gene: TRBV7-9
j_gene: TRBJ2-3
CDR3aa: CASSLASMGSGGTDTQYF
CDR3nt: TGTGCCAGCAGCTTAGCGTCGATGGGTAGCGGGGGCACAGATACGCAGTATTTT

d_gene: TRBD2
abundance: -
v_gene: TRBV6-6
j_gene: TRBJ2-2
CDR3aa: CAAGASGGVGELFF
CDR3nt: TGTGCCGCCGGGGCTAGCGGGGGGGTCGGGGAGCTGTTTTTT

d_gene: -
abundance: -
v_gene: TRBV6-5
j_gene: TRBJ1-2
CDR3aa: CASSYADYGYTF
CDR3nt: TGTGCCAGCAGTTACGCCGACTATGGCTACACCTTC

d_gene: -
abundance: -
v_gene: TRBV19
j_gene: TRBJ1-1
CDR3aa: CASSIGTQEAFF
CDR3nt: TGTGCCAGTAGTATAGGGACACAAGAAGCTTTCTTT